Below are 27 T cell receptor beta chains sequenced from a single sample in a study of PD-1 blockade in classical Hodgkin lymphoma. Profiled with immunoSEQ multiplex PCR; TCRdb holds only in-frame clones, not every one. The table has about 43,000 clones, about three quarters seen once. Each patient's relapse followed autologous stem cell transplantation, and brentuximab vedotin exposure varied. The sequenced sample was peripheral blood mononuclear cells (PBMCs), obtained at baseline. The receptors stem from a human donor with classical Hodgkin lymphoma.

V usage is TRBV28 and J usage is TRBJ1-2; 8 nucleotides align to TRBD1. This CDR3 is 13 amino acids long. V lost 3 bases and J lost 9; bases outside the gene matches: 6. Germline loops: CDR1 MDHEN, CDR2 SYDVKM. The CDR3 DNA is TGTGCCAGCAGTTTGGACAGGGCGGGAAGCTACACCTTC. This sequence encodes CASSLDRAGSYTF.

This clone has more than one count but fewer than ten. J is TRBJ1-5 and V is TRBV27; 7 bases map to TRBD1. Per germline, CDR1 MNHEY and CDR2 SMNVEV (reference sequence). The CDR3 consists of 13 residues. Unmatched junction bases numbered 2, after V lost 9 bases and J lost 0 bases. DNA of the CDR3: TGTGCCAGACAGGGGCTTAGCAATCAGCCCCAGCATTTT. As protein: CARQGLSNQPQHF.

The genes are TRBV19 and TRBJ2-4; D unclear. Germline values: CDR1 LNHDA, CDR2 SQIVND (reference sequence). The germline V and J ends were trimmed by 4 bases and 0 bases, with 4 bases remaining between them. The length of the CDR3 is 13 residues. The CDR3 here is CASSTVAKNIQYF. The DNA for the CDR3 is TGTGCCAGTAGTACGGTAGCCAAAAACATTCAGTACTTC.

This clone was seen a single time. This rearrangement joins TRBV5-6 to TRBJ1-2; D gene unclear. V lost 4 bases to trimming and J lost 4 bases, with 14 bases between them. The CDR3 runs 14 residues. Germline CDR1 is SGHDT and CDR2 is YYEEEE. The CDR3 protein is CASSSSGRLYGYTF. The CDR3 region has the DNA TGTGCCAGCAGCAGTTCCGGGAGACTCTATGGCTACACCTTC.

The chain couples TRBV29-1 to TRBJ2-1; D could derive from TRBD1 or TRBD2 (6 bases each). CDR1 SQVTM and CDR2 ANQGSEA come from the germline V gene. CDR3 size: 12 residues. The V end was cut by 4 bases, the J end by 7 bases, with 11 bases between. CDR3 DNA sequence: TGCAGCGTTGCTCAGGGGAGGAATGAGCAGTTCTTC. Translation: CSVAQGRNEQFF.

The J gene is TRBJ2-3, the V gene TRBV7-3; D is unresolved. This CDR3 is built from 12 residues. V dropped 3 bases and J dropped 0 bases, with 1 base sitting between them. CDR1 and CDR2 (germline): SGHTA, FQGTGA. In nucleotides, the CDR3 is TGTGCCAGCAGCTTTAGCACAGATACGCAGTATTTT. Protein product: CASSFSTDTQYF. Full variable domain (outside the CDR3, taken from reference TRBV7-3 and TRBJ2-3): GAGVSQTPSNKVTEKGKYVELRCDPISGHTALYWYRQSLGQGPEFLIYFQGTGAADDSGLPNDRFFAVRPEGSVSTLKIQRTERGDSAVYLCASSFSTDTQYFGPGTRLTVL.

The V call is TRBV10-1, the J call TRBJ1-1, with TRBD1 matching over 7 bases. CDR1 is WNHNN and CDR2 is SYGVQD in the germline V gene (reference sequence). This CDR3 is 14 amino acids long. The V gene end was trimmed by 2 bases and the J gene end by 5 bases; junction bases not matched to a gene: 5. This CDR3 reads CASSETGDKTEAFF. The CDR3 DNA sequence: TGCGCCAGCAGTGAGACAGGGGATAAAACTGAAGCTTTCTTT.

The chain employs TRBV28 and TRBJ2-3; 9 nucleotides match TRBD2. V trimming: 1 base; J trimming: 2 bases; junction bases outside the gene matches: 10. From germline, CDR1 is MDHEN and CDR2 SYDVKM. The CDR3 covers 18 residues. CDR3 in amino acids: CASSLYTVAGDFTDTQYF. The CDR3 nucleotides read TGTGCCAGCAGTTTATACACCGTAGCGGGAGACTTCACAGATACGCAGTATTTT.

CDR3 nucleotides: TGTGCTAGTGGGGAACCGGGACCCAGCGGCTACACCTTC. Translation: CASGEPGPSGYTF. The chain combines TRBV12-5 with TRBJ1-2; perhaps TRBD1 as D (5 bases). The CDR3 has 13 amino acids. Looked up from germline, CDR1 is LGHNT and CDR2 is FRNRAP. Trimming pared 6 bases from V and 8 bases from J, leaving 16 bases between.

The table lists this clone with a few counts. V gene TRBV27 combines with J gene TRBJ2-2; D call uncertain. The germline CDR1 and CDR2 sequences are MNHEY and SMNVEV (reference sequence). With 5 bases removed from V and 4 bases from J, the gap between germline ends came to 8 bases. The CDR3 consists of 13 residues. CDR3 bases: TGTGCCAGCAGTATACCCGGCACCGGGGAGCTGTTTTTT. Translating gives CASSIPGTGELFF.

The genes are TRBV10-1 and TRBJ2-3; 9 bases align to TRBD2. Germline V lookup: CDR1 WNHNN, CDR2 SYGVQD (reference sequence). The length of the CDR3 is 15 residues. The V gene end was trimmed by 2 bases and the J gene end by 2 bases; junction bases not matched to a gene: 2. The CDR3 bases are TGCGCCAGCAGTGAGCTAGCGGGAATCACAGATACGCAGTATTTT. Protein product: CASSELAGITDTQYF.

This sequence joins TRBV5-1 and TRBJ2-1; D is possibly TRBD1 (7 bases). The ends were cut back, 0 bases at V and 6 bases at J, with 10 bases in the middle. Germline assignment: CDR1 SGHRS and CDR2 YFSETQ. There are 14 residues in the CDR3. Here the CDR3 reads CASSLGQGGNEQFF. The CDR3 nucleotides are TGCGCCAGCAGCTTGGGACAGGGAGGCAATGAGCAGTTCTTC. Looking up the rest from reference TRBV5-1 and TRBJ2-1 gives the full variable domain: KAGVTQTPRYLIKTRGQQVTLSCSPISGHRSVSWYQQTPGQGLQFLFEYFSETQRNKGNFPGRFSGRQFSNSRSEMNVSTLELGDSALYLCASSLGQGGNEQFFGPGTRLTVL.

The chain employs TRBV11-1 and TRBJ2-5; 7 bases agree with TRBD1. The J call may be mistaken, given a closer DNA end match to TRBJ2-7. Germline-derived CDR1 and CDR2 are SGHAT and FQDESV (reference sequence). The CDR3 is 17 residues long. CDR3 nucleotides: TGTGCCAGCAGCTTTATACCCGGGACAGCAATCGCCTACGAGCAGTACTTC. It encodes CASSFIPGTAIAYEQYF.

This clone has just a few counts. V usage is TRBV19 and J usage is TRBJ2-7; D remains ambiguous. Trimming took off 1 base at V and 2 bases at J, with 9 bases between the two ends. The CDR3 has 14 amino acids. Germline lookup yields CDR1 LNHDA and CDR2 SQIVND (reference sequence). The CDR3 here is CASSIGGWTYEQYF. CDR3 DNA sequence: TGTGCCAGTAGTATAGGGGGTTGGACCTACGAGCAGTACTTC.

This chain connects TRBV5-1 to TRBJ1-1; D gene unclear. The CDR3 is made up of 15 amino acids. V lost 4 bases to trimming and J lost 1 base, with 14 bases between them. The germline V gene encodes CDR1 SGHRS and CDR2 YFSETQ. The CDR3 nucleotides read TGCGCCAGCAGCGAGAGTATTGCGGGGAACACTGAAGCTTTCTTT. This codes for CASSESIAGNTEAFF. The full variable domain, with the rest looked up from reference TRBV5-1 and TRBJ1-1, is KAGVTQTPRYLIKTRGQQVTLSCSPISGHRSVSWYQQTPGQGLQFLFEYFSETQRNKGNFPGRFSGRQFSNSRSEMNVSTLELGDSALYLCASSESIAGNTEAFFGQGTRLTVV.

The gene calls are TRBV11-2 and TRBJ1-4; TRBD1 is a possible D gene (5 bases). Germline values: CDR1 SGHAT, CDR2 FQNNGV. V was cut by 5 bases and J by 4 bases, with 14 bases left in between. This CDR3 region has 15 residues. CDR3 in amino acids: CASSPQRGFNEKLFF. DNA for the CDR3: TGTGCCAGCAGCCCACAACGGGGGTTTAATGAAAAACTGTTTTTT. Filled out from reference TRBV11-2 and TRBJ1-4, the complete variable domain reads EAGVAQSPRYKIIEKRQSVAFWCNPISGHATLYWYQQILGQGPKLLIQFQNNGVVDDSQLPKDRFSAERLKGVDSTLKIQPAKLEDSAVYLCASSPQRGFNEKLFFGSGTQLSVL.

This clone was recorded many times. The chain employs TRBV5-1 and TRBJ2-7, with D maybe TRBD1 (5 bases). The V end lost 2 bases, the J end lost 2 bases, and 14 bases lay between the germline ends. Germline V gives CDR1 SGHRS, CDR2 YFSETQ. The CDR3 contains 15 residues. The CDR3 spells CASSLGDRGPYEQYF. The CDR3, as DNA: TGCGCCAGCAGCTTAGGAGACAGAGGTCCCTACGAGCAGTACTTC.

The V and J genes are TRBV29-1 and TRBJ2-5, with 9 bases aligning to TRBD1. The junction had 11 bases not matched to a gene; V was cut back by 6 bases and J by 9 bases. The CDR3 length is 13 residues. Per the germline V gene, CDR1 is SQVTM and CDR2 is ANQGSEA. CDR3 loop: CSVKPGQGISQYF. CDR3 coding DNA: TGCAGCGTGAAACCCGGACAGGGGATTTCCCAGTACTTC.

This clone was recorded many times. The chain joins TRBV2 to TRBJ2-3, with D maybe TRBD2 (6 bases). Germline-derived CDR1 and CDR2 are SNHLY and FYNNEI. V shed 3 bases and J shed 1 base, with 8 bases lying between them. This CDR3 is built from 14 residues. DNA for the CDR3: TGTGCCAGCAGTGAGGCTAGCGGCACAGATACGCAGTATTTT. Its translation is CASSEASGTDTQYF.

The CDR3 sequence: CASSPGQGGQPQHF. The DNA of the CDR3 is TGTGCCAGCAGCCCGGGACAGGGCGGTCAGCCCCAGCATTTT. The chain links TRBV5-6 to TRBJ1-5; TRBD1 agrees at 9 bases. Germline loops: CDR1 SGHDT, CDR2 YYEEEE. V dropped 4 bases and J dropped 6; count of bases not matched to a gene: 5. This CDR3 has 14 amino acids.

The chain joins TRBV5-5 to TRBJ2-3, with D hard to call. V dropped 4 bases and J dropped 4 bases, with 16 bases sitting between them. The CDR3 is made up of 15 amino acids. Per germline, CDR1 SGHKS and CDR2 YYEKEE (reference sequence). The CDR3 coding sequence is TGTGCCAGCAGCCCCTCACTCAGTCGACCAGATACGCAGTATTTT. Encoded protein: CASSPSLSRPDTQYF.

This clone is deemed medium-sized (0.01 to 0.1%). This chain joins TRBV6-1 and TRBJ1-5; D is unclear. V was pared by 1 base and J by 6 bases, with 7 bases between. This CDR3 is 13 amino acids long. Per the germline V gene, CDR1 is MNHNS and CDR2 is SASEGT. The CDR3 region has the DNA TGTGCCAGCAGTGAAGTGAGGGTTCAGCCCCAGCATTTT. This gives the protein CASSEVRVQPQHF.

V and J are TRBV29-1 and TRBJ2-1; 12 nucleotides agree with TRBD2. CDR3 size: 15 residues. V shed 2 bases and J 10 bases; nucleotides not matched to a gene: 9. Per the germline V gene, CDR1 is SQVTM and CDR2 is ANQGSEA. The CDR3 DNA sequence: TGCAGCGTTGAAAACCTAGCGGGAGGGCCATACGAGCAGTTCTTC. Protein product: CSVENLAGGPYEQFF.

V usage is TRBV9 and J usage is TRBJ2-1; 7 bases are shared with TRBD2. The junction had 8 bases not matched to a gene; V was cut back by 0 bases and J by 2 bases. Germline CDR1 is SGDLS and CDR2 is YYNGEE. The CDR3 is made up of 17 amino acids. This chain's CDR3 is CASSVAKGGSTYNEQFF. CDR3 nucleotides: TGTGCCAGCAGCGTAGCTAAGGGCGGGAGCACCTACAATGAGCAGTTCTTC.

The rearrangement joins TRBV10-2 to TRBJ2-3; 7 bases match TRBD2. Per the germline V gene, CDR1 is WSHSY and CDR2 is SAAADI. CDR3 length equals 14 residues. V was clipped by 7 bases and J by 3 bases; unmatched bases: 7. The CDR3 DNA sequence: TGCGCCAGCACAGGTCCAGCGGGAACAGATACGCAGTATTTT. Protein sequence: CASTGPAGTDTQYF.

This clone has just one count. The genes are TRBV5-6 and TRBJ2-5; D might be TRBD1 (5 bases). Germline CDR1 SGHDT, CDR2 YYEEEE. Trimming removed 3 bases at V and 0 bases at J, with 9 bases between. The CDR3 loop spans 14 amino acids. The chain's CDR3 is CASSSTVYQETQYF. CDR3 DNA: TGTGCCAGCAGCTCGACAGTGTACCAAGAGACCCAGTACTTC.

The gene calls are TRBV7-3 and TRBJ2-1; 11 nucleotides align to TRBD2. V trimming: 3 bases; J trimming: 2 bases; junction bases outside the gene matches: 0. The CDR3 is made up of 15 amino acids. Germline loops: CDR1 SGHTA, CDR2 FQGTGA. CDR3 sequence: CASSLGLAAYNEQFF. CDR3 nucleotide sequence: TGTGCCAGCAGCTTGGGACTAGCGGCCTACAATGAGCAGTTCTTC.